Below, one T cell receptor beta chain is given with its context. Its target is not known. This CDR3 region has 15 residues. CDR1 and CDR2 from the germline V gene are SGHTA and FQGNSA. Trimming shortened V by 3 bases and J by 4 bases, and 10 bases separated the two germline ends. The sample originates from a study of identical twins. Whole-study results and caveats: Memory repertoires showed no such pattern, whereas abundant cord blood beta clonotypes carried fewer insertions. Out-of-frame alpha sequences shared by twins showed excess low generation probability. In monozygotic twins, models underestimated the sharing of out-of-frame TCR alpha.

TCRdb independently ran MiXCR on the 5' RACE reads; one entry per CDR3 protein. The data contain just over 500,000 distinct CDR3 sequences, 20% to 25% of them singletons. This same sample was also taken into another study, of T cells expressing NK-cell markers. Turning to that study: In about six donors, dominant CD3+CD56+NKG2C+ clones formed about 1.0-8% of CD8+ cells.

The specimen was CD4+ T cells sorted from blood. The V gene is TRBV7-2, the J gene TRBJ1-6; D is unclear. The sequence came from a young woman in good health. CDR3 loop: CASSFGSHYNSPLHF. CDR3 DNA: TGTGCCAGCAGCTTCGGGTCTCATTATAATTCACCCCTCCACTTT.